This passage covers 19 T cell receptor beta chains from one sample sequenced in a study of shared clonotypes between healthy human individuals. Sequenced by immunoSEQ multiplex PCR; TCRdb stores in-frame clones only, minus some. The sample shows 2.5 million or so clones, 90% to 95% of them seen only once. The material sequenced was naive CD4+ T cells sorted from blood. Subset in this sample: CD45RA+ positively selected. These TCRs come from a man younger than 35 in good health.

Only one count was recorded for this clone. The chain has TRBV19 and TRBJ1-4; D remains ambiguous. This CDR3 has 14 residues. Germline CDR1 and CDR2: LNHDA and SQIVND (reference sequence). The V gene lost 3 bases and the J gene lost 3 bases, with 8 bases spanning the gap. CDR3 loop: CASSIGGSNEKLFF. The CDR3 DNA sequence: TGTGCCAGTAGTATCGGAGGATCTAATGAAAAACTGTTTTTT.

The count of this clone is one. The chain uses TRBV4-3 and TRBJ2-2; D might be TRBD2 (5 bases). Germline CDR1 is LGHNA and CDR2 is YSLEER. The CDR3 is made up of 17 amino acids. V gave up 0 bases and J gave up 0 bases, with 11 bases separating them. CDR3 in DNA: TGCGCCAGCAGCCAAGAACTCGGTAGCGCGAACACCGGGGAGCTGTTTTTT. This sequence encodes CASSQELGSANTGELFF.

This chain links TRBV2 with TRBJ2-5, with 8 positions matching TRBD1. Per germline, CDR1 SNHLY and CDR2 FYNNEI. The junction had 8 bases not matched to a gene; V was cut back by 6 bases and J by 5 bases. The CDR3 runs 14 residues. CDR3 sequence reads: CASRGQVVGETQYF. The CDR3 DNA sequence: TGTGCCAGCAGGGGACAGGTTGTGGGGGAGACCCAGTACTTC.

The chain links TRBV19 to TRBJ2-6, with D uncertain. Germline V gene lookup returns CDR1 LNHDA and CDR2 SQIVND (reference sequence). The length of the CDR3 is 16 residues. V dropped 5 bases and J dropped 0 bases, with 11 bases sitting between them. The CDR3 DNA reads as TGTGCCAGTAGTTACCTTCAGCTCTCTGGGGCCAACGTCCTGACTTTC. Protein sequence: CASSYLQLSGANVLTF.

J is TRBJ2-1 and V is TRBV6-1, with 8 bases fitting TRBD1. Germline CDR1 MNHNS, CDR2 SASEGT. The length of the CDR3 is 13 residues. Germline trimming cut 1 base from V and 9 bases from J; bases unmatched to any gene: 2. The CDR3 coding sequence is TGTGCCAGCAGTGAAGGGACAGGGTTTGAGCAGTTCTTC. Protein product: CASSEGTGFEQFF.

V usage is TRBV5-1 and J usage is TRBJ2-1; TRBD2 might be the D (5 bases). The germline V gene has CDR1 SGHRS and CDR2 YFSETQ. Trimming stripped 4 bases from V and 7 bases from J, with 18 bases between. This CDR3 spans 15 amino acids. CDR3 residues: CASSAARVPGNEQFF. CDR3 bases: TGCGCCAGCAGCGCAGCGCGGGTCCCGGGGAATGAGCAGTTCTTC.

The chain combines TRBV19 with TRBJ2-5; D possibly matches TRBD1 or TRBD2 (5 bases each). V lost 5 bases and J 2 bases, leaving 12 bases between the germline ends. Germline CDR1 LNHDA, CDR2 SQIVND (reference sequence). This CDR3 contains 14 residues. The CDR3 DNA reads TGTGCCAGTAGTCCGGGACCTCCTCAAGAGACCCAGTACTTC. This sequence encodes CASSPGPPQETQYF.

V gene TRBV7-5 combines with J gene TRBJ2-2. TRBV7-5 is marked as a pseudogene. The CDR3 loop spans 13 amino acids. In DNA, the CDR3 is TGTGCCAGAAGCTTAGTTAACACCGGGGAGCTGTTTTTT. Protein sequence: CARSLVNTGELFF.

The chain links TRBV30 to TRBJ1-2, with TRBD1 as a possible D gene (5 bases). V was shortened by 2 bases and J by 1 base, with 8 bases between the two germline ends. Germline CDR1 GTSNPN, CDR2 SVGIG (reference sequence). The CDR3 covers 13 residues. The CDR3 DNA reads TGTGCCTGGAGTCAGCAGGGTAACTATGGCTACACCTTC. Its protein is CAWSQQGNYGYTF.

The V and J genes are TRBV11-2 and TRBJ2-3; no clear D. The CDR3 has 15 residues. The germline V gene encodes CDR1 SGHAT and CDR2 FQNNGV. Trimming stripped 1 base from V and 3 bases from J, with 11 bases between. CDR3 DNA sequence: TGTGCCAGCAGCTTAGGTGTGTTGGGGACAGATACGCAGTATTTT. Protein: CASSLGVLGTDTQYF.

The chain recombines TRBV4-1 with TRBJ1-2, with D hard to call. The germline V gene has CDR1 MGHRA and CDR2 YSYEKL. The length of the CDR3 is 16 residues. V lost 6 bases to trimming and J lost 0 bases, with 17 bases between them. The CDR3 DNA reads as TGCGCCAGCAGACGAATCCACGGGGTTGCTAACTATGGCTACACCTTC. It is translated as CASRRIHGVANYGYTF.

V usage is TRBV7-6 and J usage is TRBJ2-5; 7 nucleotides line up with TRBD2. V gave up 7 bases and J gave up 5 bases; unmatched junction bases: 7. CDR3 length: 13 amino acids. Germline-derived CDR1 and CDR2 are SGHVS and FNYEAQ. The CDR3: CASTLGGAETQYF. The CDR3 DNA is TGTGCCAGCACTCTGGGAGGGGCTGAGACCCAGTACTTC.

This chain connects TRBV6-1 to TRBJ1-5; D uncertain. This CDR3 is built from 17 residues. From germline, CDR1 is MNHNS and CDR2 SASEGT. Deletions cut 4 bases from V and 1 base from J, with 17 bases between. The chain's CDR3 is CASSAGFPALSNQPQHF. The CDR3 nucleotides read TGTGCCAGCAGTGCGGGTTTCCCGGCCCTAAGCAATCAGCCCCAGCATTTT.

This chain joins TRBV10-3 and TRBJ1-6; the D gene is possibly TRBD1 (5 bases). The CDR3 totals 15 residues. Germline lookup yields CDR1 ENHRY and CDR2 SYGVKD. The V and J ends lost 0 bases and 5 bases respectively, with 8 bases between them. CDR3 region: CAISESQGNNSPLHF. The DNA of the CDR3 is TGTGCCATCAGTGAGTCCCAGGGTAATAATTCACCCCTCCACTTT.

The genes are TRBV5-4 and TRBJ2-2, with a tentative D call TRBD1 (5 bases). V shed 4 bases and J shed 5 bases, with 15 bases lying between them. CDR3 length: 15 residues. Germline-derived CDR1 and CDR2 are SGHNT and YYREEE (reference sequence). DNA of the CDR3: TGTGCCAGCAGCGGCGCTCAGGGTAGGACCGGGGAGCTGTTTTTT. Protein product: CASSGAQGRTGELFF.

The chain links TRBV7-8 to TRBJ2-1; no clear D. This CDR3 comprises 12 residues. Looked up from germline, CDR1 is SGHVS and CDR2 is FQNEAQ. Trimming stripped 2 bases from V and 5 bases from J, with 4 bases between. CDR3 sequence reads: CASSLQDNEQFF. DNA for the CDR3: TGTGCCAGCAGCTTACAAGACAATGAGCAGTTCTTC.

The J gene is TRBJ1-2, the V gene TRBV2, with D possibly being TRBD1 (5 bases). From germline, CDR1 is SNHLY and CDR2 FYNNEI. The V end lost 1 base, the J end lost 4 bases, and 7 bases lay between the germline ends. The CDR3 totals 13 residues. The CDR3 nucleotides read TGTGCCAGCAGTGAAGGACAGATCTATGGCTACACCTTC. Amino acid sequence: CASSEGQIYGYTF. The complete variable domain, with remaining parts taken from reference TRBV2 and TRBJ1-2, reads EPEVTQTPSHQVTQMGQEVILRCVPISNHLYFYWYRQILGQKVEFLVSFYNNEISEKSEIFDDQFSVERPDGSNFTLKIRSTKLEDSAMYFCASSEGQIYGYTFGSGTRLTVV.

The gene calls are TRBV25-1 and TRBJ2-3; D may match TRBD1 or TRBD2 (6 bases each). Germline CDR1 is MGHDK and CDR2 is SYGVNS. This CDR3 comprises 15 residues. Trimming took 0 bases from V and 5 from J, leaving 12 bases between them. The CDR3 nucleotides read TGTGCCAGCAGTGAATATCGGGGGCAGGAAGATACGCAGTATTTT. Amino acid sequence: CASSEYRGQEDTQYF.

V usage is TRBV5-4 and J usage is TRBJ2-1, with D maybe TRBD2 (6 bases). Trimming pared 4 bases from V and 7 bases from J, leaving 12 bases between. Per germline, CDR1 SGHNT and CDR2 YYREEE (reference sequence). The CDR3 consists of 13 residues. This chain's CDR3 is CASSPRDLNEQFF. In DNA form, the CDR3 reads TGTGCCAGCAGCCCCCGGGACTTAAATGAGCAGTTCTTC. Looking up the rest from reference TRBV5-4 and TRBJ2-1 gives the full variable domain: ETGVTQSPTHLIKTRGQQVTLRCSSQSGHNTVSWYQQALGQGPQFIFQYYREEENGRGNFPPRFSGLQFPNYSSELNVNALELDDSALYLCASSPRDLNEQFFGPGTRLTVL.